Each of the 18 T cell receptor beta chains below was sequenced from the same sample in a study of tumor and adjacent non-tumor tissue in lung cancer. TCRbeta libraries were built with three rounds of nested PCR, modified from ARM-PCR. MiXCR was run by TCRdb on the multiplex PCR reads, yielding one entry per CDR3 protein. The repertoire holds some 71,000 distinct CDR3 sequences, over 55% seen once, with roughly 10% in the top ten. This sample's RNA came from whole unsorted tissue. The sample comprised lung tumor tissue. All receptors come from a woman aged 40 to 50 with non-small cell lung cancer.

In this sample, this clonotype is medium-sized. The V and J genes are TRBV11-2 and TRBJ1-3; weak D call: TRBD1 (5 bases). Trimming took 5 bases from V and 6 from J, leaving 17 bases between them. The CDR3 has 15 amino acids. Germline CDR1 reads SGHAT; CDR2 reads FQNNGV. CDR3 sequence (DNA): TGTGCCAGCAGCCTTCGGGGGAGGGAGGCAAACACCATATATTTT. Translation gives CASSLRGREANTIYF.

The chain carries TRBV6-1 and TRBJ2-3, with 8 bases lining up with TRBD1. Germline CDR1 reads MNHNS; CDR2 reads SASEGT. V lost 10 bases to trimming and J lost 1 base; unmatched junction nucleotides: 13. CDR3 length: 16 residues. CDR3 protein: CANSERRTGRTDTQYF. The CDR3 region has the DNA TGTGCCAATAGTGAACGTCGGACAGGGCGCACAGATACGCAGTATTTT.

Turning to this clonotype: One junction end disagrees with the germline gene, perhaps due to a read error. The CDR3 DNA is TGCGCCACCAATTTAGGAACGGCCGGATACGAGCAGTACTTC. This gives the protein CATNLGTAGYEQYF. The chain carries TRBV24-1 and TRBJ2-7; no firm D call. Per germline, CDR1 KGHDR and CDR2 SFDVKD. This CDR3 is built from 14 residues.

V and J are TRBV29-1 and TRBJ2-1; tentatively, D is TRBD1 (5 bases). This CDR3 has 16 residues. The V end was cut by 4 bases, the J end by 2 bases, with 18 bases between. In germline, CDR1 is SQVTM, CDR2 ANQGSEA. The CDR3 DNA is TGCAGCGTTGCATCGCTGAGCACAGGAACCTACAATGAGCAGTTCTTC. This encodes CSVASLSTGTYNEQFF.

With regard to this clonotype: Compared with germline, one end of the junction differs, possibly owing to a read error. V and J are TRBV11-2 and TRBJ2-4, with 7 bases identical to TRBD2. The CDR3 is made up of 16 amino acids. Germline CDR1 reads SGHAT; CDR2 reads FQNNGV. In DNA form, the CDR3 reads TGTGCCAGTAGCCCGGGGCGGGAGTTACCCAAAAACATTCGGTACTTC. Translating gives CASSPGRELPKNIRYF.

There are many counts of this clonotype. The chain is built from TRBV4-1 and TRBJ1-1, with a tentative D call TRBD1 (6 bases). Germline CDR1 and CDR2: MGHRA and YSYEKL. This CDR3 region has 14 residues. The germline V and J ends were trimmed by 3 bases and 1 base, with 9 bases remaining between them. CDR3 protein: CASSHRTENTEAFF. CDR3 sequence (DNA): TGCGCCAGCAGCCACCGGACAGAGAACACTGAAGCTTTCTTT.

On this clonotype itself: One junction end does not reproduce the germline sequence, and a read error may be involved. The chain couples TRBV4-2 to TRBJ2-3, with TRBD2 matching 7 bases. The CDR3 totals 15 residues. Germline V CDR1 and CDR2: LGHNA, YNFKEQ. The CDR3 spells CASSLTSDHTDMQYF. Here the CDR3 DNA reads TGTGCGAGCAGCCTAACTAGCGATCACACAGATATGCAGTATTTT.

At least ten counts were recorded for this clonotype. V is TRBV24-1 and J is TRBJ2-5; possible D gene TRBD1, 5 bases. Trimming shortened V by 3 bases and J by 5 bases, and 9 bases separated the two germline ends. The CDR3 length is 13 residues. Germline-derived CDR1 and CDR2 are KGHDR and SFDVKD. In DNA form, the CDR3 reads TGTGCCACCAGTGATGGACACAGGGAGACCCAGTACTTC. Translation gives CATSDGHRETQYF.

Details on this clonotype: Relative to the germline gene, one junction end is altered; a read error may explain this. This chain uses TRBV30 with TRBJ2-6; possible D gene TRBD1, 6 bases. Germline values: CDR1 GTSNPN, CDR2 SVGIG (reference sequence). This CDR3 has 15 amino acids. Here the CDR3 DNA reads TGTGTCTGGAGTGTAGGGGGCTCTGGGGCCAACGTCCTGACTTTC. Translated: CVWSVGGSGANVLTF.

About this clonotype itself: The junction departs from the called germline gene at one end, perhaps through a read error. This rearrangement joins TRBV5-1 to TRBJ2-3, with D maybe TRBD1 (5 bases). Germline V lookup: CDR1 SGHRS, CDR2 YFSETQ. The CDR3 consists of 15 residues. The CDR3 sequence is CVSSLFGRGTDTQYF. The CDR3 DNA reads TGCGTCAGCAGCTTGTTTGGCAGGGGCACAGATACGCAGTATTTT.

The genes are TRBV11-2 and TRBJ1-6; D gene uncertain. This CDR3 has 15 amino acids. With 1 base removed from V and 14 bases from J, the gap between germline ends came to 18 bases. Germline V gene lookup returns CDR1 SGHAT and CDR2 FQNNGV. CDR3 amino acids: CASSLASVNNPSLHF. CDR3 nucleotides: TGTGCCAGCAGCTTAGCCTCGGTGAATAATCCATCCCTCCACTTT.

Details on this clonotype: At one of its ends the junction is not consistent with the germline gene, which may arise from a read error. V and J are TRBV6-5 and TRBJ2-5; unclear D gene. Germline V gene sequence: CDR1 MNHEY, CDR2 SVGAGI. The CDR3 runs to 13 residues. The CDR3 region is CASSYSRDETHYF. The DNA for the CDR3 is TGTGCCAGCAGTTATAGTAGGGATGAGACCCATTACTTC.

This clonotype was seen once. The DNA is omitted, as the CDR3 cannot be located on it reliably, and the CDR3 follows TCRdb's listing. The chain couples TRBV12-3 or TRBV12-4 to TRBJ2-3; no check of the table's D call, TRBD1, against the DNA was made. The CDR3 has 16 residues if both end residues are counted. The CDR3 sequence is CACSPVVAWGTDTEYF.

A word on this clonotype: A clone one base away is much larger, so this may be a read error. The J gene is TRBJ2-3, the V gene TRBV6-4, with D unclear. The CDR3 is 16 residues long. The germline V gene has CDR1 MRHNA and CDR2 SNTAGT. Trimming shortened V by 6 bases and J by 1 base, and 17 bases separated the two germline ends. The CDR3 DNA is TGTGCCAGCAGCCGTGTCATGGGCGGCGGCACAGATACGCAGTATTTT. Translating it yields CASSRVMGGGTDTQYF.

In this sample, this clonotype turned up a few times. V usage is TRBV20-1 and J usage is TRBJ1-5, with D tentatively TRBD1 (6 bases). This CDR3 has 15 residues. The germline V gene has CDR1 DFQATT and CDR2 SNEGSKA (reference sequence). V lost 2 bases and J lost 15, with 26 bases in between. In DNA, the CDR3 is TGCAGTGCTAGATCAGAGGTGATCCGGGACACGTCCCGGCATTTT. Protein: CSARSEVIRDTSRHF.

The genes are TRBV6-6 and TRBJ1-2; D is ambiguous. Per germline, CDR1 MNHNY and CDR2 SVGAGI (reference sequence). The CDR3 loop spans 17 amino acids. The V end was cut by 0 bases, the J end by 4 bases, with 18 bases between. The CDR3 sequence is CASSYSAKGEQIYGYTF. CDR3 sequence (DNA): TGTGCCAGCAGTTACTCTGCGAAGGGAGAGCAGATCTATGGCTACACCTTC.

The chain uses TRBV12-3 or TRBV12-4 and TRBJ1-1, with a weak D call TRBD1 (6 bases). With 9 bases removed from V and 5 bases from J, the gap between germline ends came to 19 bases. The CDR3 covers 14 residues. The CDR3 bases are TGTGCCAGTAATCCTCCAGGGGATCGGACTGAAGCTTTCTTT. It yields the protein CASNPPGDRTEAFF.

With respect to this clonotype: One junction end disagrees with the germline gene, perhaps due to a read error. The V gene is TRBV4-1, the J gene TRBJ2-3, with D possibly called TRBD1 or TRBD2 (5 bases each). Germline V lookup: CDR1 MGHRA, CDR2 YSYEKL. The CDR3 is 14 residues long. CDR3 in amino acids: CSSSQEPGRDTQYF. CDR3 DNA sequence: TGCTCCAGCAGCCAAGAGCCAGGGAGAGATACGCAGTATTTT.